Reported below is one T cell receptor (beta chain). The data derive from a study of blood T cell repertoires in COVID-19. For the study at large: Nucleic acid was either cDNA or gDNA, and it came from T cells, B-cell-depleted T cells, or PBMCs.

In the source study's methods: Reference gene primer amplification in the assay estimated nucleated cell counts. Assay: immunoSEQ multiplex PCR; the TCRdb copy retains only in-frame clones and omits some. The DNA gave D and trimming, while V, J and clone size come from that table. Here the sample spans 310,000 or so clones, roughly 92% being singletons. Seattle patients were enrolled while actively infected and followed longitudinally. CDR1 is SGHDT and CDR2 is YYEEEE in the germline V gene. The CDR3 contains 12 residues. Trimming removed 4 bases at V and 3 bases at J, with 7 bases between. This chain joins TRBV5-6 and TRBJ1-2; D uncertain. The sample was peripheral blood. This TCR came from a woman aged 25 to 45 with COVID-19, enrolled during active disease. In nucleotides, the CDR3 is TGTGCCAGCAGCACTATGGACTATGGCTACACCTTC. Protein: CASSTMDYGYTF.